This T cell receptor beta chain originates from a study of cytomegalovirus exposure and HLA in healthy donors. Whole-study results and caveats: What a later analysis reportedly showed was that an Asian-associated ancestry cluster had fewer N-insertions than the approximately 700-donor mean. In an earlier analysis, most TCR beta V segments were productive about 87% or about 30% of the time. The listing of 150 or so TCR beta chains classed them as cytomegalovirus-associated.

In the case of this clone: What it binds is not known.

The CDR3 runs 15 residues. V lost 2 bases and J 3 bases, leaving 12 bases between the germline ends. Germline lookup yields CDR1 SGDLS and CDR2 YYNGEE. The primer mix had 60 Vbeta and 13 Jbeta primers. Libraries were prepared by immunoSEQ multiplex PCR; TCRdb keeps only in-frame clonotypes and omits some of them. The profile shows roughly 110,000 clones, 65% to 75% of them singletons. Input material: PBMCs. The sequence was obtained from a female donor in good health and CMV-seronegative. The J gene is TRBJ2-1, the V gene TRBV9, with D perhaps matching TRBD2 (6 bases). The CDR3 coding sequence is TGTGCCAGCAGCGTTTGGGGGAGGCTCTACAATGAGCAGTTCTTC. Its translation: CASSVWGRLYNEQFF.